Ten or more counts support the clone carrying this T cell receptor beta chain. Germline loops: CDR1 SGHRS, CDR2 YFSETQ. This CDR3 is built from 14 residues. The V and J ends lost 0 bases and 1 base respectively, with 7 bases between them. TCRdb fed the RT-PCR reads into MiXCR, producing one record per CDR3 protein. The sample has about 700,000 distinct CDR3 sequences, about 14% seen once. The rearrangement links TRBV5-1 to TRBJ2-5; no firm D call. This clonotype originated in a female donor in good health, serving as a healthy control. The sample consisted of memory CD4+ T cells from blood. CDR3 nucleotide sequence: TGCGCCAGCAGCTTGGGCCGCTCCCAAGAGACCCAGTACTTC. The encoded protein is CASSLGRSQETQYF.